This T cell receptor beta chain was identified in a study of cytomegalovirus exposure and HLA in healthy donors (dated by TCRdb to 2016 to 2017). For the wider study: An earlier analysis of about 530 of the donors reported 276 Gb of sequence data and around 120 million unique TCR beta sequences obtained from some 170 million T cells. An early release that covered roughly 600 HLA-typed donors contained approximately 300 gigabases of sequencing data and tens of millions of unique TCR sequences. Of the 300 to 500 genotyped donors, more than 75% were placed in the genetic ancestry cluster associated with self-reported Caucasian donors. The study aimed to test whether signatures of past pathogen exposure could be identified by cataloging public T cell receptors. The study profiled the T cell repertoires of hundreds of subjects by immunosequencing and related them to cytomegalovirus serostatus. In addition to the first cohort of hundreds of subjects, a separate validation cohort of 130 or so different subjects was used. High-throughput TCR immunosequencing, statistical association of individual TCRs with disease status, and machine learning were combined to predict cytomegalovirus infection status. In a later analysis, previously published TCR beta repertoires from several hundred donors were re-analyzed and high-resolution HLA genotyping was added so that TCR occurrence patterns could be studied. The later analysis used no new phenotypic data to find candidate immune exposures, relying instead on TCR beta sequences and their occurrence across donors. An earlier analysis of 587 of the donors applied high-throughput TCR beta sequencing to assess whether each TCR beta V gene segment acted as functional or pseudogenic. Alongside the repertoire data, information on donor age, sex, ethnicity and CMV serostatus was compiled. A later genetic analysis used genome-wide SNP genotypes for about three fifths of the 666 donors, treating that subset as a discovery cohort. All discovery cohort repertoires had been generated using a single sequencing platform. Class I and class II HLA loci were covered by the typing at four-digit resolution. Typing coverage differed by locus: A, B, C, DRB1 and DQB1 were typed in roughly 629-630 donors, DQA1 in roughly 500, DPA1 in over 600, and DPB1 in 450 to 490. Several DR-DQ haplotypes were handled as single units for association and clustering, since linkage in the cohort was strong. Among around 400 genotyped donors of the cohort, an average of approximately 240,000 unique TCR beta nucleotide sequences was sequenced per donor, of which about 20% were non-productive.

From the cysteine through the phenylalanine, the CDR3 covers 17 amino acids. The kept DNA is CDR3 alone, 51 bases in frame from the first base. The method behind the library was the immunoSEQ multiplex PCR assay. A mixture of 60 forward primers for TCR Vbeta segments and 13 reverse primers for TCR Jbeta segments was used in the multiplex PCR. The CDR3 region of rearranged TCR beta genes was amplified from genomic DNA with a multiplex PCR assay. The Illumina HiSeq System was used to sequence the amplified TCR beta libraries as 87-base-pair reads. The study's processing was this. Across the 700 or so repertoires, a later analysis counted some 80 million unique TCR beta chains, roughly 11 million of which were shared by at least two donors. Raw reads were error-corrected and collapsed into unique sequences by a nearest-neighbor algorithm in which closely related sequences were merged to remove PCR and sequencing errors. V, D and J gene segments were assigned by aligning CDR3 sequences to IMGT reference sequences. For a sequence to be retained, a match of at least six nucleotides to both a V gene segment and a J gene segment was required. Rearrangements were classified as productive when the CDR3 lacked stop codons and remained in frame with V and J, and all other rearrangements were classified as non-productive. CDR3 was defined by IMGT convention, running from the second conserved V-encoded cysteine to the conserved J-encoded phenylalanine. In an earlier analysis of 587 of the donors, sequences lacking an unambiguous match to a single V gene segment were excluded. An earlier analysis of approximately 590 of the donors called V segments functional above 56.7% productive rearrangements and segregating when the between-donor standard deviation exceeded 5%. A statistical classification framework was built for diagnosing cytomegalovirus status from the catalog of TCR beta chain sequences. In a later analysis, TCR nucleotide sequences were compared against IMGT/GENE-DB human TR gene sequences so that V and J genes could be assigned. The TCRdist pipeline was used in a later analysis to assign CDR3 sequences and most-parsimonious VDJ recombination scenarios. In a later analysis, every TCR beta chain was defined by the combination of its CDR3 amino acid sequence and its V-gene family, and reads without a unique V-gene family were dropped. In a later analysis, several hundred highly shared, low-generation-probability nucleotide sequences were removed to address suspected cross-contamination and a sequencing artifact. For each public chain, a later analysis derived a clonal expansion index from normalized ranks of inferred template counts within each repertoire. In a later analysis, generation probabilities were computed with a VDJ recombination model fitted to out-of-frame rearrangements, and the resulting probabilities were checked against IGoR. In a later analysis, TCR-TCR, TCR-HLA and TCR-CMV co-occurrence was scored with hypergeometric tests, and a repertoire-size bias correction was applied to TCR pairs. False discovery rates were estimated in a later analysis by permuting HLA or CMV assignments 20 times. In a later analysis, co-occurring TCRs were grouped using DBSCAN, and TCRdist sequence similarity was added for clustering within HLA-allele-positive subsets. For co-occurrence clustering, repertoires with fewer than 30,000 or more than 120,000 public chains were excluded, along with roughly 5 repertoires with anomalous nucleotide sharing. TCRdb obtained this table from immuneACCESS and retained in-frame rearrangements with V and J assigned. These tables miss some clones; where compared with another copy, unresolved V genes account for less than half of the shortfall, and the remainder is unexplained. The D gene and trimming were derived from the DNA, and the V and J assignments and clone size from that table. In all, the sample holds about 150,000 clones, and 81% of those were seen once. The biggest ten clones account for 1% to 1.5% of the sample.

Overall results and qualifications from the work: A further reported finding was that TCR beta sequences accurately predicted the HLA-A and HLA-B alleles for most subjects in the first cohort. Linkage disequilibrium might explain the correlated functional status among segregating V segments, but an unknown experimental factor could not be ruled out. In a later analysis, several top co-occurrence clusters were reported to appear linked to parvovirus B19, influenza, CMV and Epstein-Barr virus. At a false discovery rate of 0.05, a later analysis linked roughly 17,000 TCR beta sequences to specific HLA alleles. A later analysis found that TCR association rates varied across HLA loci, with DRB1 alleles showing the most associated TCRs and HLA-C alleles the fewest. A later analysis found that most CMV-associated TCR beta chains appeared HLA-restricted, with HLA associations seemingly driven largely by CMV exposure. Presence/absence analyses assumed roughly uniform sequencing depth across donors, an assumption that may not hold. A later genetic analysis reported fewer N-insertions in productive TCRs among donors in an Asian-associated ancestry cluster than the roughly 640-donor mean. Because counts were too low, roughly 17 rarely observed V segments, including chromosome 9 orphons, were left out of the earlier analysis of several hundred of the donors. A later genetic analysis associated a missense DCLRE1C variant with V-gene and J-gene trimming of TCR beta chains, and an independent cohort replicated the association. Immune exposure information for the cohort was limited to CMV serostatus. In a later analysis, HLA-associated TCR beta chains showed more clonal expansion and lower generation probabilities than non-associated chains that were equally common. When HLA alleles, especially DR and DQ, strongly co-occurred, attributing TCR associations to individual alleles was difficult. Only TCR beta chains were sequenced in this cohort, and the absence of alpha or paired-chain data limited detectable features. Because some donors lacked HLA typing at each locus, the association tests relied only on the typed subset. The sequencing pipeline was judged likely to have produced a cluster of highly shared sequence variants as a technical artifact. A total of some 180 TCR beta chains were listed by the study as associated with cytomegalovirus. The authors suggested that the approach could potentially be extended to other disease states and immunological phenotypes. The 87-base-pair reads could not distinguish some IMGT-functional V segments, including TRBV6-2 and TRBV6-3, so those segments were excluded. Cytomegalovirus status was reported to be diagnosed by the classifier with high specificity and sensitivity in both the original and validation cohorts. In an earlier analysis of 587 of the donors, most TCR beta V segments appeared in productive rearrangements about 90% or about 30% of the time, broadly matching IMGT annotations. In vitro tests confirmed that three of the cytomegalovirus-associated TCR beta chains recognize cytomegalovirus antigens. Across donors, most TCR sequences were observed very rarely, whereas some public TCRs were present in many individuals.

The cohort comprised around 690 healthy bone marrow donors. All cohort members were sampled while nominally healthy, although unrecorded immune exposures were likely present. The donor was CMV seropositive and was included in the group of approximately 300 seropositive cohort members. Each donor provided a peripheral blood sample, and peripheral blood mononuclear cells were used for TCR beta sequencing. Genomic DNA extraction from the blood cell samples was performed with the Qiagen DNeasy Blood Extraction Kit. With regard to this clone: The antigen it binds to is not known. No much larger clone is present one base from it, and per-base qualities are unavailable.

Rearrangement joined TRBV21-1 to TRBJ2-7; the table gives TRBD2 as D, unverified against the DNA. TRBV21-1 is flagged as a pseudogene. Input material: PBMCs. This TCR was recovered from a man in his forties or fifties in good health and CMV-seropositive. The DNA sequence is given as TGTGCCAGCAGCAAAGCCAGGGGACTAGCGGGAGTATACGAGCAGTACTTC. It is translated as CASSKARGLAGVYEQYF.